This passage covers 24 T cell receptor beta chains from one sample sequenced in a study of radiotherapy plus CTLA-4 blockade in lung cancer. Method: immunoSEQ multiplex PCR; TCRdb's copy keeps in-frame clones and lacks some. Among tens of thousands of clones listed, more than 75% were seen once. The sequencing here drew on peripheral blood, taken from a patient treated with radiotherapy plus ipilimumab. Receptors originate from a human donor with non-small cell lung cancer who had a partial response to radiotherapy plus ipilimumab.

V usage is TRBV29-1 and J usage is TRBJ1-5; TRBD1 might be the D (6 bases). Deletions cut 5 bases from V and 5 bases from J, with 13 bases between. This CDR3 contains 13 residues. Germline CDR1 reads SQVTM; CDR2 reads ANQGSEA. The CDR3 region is CSVRDNPYQPQHF. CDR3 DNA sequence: TGCAGCGTTCGGGACAATCCCTATCAGCCCCAGCATTTT.

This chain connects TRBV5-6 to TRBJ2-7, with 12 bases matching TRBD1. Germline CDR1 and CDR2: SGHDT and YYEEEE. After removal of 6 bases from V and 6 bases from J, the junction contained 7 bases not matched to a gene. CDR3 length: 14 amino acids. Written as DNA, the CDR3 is TGTGCCAGCACCTCGGGGACAGGGGGCTTCGAGCAGTACTTC. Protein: CASTSGTGGFEQYF.

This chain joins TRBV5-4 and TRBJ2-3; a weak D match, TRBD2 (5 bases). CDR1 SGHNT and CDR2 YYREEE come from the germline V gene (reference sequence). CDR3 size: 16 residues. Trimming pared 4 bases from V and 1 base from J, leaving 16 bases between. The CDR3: CASSPGLPLGTDTQYF. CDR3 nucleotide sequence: TGTGCCAGCAGCCCCGGACTTCCTTTAGGCACAGATACGCAGTATTTT.

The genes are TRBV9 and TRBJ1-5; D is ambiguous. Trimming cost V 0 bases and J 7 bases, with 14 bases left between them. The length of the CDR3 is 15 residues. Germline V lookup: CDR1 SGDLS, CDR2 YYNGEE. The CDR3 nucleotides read TGTGCCAGCAGCGTAGACCCGAATGGGCCGCAGCCCCAGCATTTT. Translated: CASSVDPNGPQPQHF.

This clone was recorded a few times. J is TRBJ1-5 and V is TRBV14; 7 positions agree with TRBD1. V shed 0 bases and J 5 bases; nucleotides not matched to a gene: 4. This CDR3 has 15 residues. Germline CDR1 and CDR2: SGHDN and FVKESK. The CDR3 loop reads CASSQENRGDQPQHF. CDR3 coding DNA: TGTGCCAGCAGCCAAGAGAACAGGGGCGATCAGCCCCAGCATTTT.

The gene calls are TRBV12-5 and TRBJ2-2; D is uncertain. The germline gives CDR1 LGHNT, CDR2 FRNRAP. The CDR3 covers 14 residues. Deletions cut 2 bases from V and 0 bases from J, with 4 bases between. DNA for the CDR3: TGTGCTAGTGGTTTGCTTTCGAACACCGGGGAGCTGTTTTTT. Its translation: CASGLLSNTGELFF.

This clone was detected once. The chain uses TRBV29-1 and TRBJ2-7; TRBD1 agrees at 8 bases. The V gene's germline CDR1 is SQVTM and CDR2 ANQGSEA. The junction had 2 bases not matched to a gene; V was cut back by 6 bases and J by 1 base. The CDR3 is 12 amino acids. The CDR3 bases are TGCAGCGTCAGACAGGGGTCCTACGAGCAGTACTTC. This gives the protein CSVRQGSYEQYF.

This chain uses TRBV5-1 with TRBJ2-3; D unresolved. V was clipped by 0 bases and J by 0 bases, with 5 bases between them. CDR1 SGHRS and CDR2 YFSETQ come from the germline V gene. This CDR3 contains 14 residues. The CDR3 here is CASSLAQSTDTQYF. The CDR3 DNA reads TGCGCCAGCAGCTTGGCCCAGAGCACAGATACGCAGTATTTT.

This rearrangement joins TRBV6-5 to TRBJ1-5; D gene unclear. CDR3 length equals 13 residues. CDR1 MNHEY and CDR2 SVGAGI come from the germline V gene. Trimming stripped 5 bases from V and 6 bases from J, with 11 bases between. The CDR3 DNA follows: TGTGCCAGCAGTAGGGTAGCGAGTCAGCCCCAGCATTTT. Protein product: CASSRVASQPQHF.

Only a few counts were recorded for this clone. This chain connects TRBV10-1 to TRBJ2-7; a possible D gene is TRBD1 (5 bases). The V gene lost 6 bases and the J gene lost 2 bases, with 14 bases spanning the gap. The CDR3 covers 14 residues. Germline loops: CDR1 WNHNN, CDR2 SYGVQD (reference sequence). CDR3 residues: CASRPSAGTYEQYF. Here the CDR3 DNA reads TGCGCCAGCAGACCCTCGGCAGGGACCTACGAGCAGTACTTC.

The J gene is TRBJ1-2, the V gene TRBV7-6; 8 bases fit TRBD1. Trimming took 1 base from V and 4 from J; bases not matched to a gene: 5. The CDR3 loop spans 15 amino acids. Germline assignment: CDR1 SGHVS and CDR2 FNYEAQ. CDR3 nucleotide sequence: TGTGCCAGCAGCTTAGGGAGTACAGGGGGCTATGGCTACACCTTC. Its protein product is CASSLGSTGGYGYTF.

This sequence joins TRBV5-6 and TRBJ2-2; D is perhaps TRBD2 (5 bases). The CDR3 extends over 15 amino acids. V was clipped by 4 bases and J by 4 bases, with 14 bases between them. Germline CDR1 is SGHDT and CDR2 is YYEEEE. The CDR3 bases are TGTGCCAGCAGCCCATACGAGCGGCCCACCGGGGAGCTGTTTTTT. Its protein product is CASSPYERPTGELFF.

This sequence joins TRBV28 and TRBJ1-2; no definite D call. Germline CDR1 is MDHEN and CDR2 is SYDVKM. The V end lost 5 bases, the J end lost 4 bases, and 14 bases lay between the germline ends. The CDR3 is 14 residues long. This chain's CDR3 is CASSPNELAYGYTF. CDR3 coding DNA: TGTGCCAGCAGTCCCAACGAACTAGCCTATGGCTACACCTTC.

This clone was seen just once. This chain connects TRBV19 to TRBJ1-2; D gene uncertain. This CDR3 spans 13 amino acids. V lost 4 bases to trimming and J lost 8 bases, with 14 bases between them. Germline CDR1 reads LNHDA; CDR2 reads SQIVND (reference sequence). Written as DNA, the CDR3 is TGTGCCAGTAGTAGACGGTCTTTGGAGGGCTACACCTTC. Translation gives CASSRRSLEGYTF.

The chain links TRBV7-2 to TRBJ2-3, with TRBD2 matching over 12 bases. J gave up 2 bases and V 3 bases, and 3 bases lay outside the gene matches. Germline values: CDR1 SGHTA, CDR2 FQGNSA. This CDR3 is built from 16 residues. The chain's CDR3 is CASSFPSGRVTDTQYF. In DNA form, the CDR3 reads TGTGCCAGCAGCTTTCCTAGCGGGAGGGTCACAGATACGCAGTATTTT.

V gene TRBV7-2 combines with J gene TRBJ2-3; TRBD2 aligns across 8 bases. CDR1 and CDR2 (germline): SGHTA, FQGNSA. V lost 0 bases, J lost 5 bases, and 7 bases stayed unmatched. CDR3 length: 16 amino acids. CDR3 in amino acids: CASSLAGAGGRDTQYF. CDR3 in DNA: TGTGCCAGCAGCTTAGCGGGGGCGGGAGGACGAGATACGCAGTATTTT.

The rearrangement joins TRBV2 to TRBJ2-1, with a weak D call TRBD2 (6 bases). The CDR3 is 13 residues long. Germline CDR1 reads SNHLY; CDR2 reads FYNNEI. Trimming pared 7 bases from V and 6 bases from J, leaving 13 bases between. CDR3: CASTTGTANEQFF. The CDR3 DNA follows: TGTGCCAGCACTACCGGGACTGCCAATGAGCAGTTCTTC. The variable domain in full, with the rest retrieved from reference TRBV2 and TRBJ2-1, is EPEVTQTPSHQVTQMGQEVILRCVPISNHLYFYWYRQILGQKVEFLVSFYNNEISEKSEIFDDQFSVERPDGSNFTLKIRSTKLEDSAMYFCASTTGTANEQFFGPGTRLTVL.

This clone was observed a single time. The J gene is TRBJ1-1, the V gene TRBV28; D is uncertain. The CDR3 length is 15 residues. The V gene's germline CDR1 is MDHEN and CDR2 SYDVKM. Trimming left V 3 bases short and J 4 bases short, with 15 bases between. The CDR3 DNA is TGTGCCAGCAGTTTTCCTGGCCAGGTGGGCACTGAAGCTTTCTTT. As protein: CASSFPGQVGTEAFF. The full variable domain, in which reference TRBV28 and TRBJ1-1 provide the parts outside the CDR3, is DVKVTQSSRYLVKRTGEKVFLECVQDMDHENMFWYRQDPGLGLRLIYFSYDVKMKEKGDIPEGYSVSREKKERFSLILESASTNQTSMYLCASSFPGQVGTEAFFGQGTRLTVV.

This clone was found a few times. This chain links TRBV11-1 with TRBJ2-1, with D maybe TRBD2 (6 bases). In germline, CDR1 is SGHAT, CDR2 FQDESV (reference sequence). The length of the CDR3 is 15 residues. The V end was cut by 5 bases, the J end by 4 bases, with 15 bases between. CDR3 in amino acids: CASSLTSSGYNEQFF. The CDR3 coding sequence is TGTGCCAGCAGCCTCACTAGCTCGGGATACAATGAGCAGTTCTTC.

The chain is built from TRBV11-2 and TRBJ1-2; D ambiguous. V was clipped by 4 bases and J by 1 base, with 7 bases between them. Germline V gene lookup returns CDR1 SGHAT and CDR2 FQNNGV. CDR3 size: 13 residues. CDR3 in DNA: TGTGCCAGCAGCTATACAGATAACTATGGCTACACCTTC. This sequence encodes CASSYTDNYGYTF.

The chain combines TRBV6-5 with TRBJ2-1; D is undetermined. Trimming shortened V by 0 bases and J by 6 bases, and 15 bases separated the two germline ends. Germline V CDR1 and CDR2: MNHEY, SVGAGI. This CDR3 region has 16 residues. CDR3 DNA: TGTGCCAGCAGTTACTCTTTCCCTCGAGGTTCCAATGAGCAGTTCTTC. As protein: CASSYSFPRGSNEQFF.

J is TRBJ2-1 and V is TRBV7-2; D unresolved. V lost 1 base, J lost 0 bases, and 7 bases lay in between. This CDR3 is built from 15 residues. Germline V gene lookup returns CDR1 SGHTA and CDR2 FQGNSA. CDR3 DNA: TGTGCCAGCAGCTTAGTAGCAACCTCCTACAATGAGCAGTTCTTC. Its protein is CASSLVATSYNEQFF.

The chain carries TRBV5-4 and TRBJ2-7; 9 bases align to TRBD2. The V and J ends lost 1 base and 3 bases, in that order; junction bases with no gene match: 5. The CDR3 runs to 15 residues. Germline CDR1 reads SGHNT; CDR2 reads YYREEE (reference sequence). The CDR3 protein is CASSLQFSGSYEQYF. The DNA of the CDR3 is TGTGCCAGCAGCTTGCAATTTAGCGGGAGCTACGAGCAGTACTTC.

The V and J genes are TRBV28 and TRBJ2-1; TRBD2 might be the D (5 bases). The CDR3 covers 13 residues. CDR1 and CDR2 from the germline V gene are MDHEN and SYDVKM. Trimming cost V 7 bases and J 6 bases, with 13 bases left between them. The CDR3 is CASTIGLINEQFF. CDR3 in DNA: TGTGCCAGCACCATAGGACTTATCAATGAGCAGTTCTTC.